This TCR beta chain was documented in a study of CD8+CD57+ T cells in acquired aplastic anemia. For CDR3 and TCR beta VDJ profiling, genomic DNA was the template used. TCRdb passed the reads through MiXCR, listing each CDR3 protein once. The sample lists about 120,000 distinct CDR3 sequences, about 50% occurring once. Sequenced patients had shown CD8+CD57+ cell expansion by flow cytometry. With 0 bases clipped from V and 4 bases from J, the junction kept 7 bases outside the gene matches. The germline V gene has CDR1 SGHRS and CDR2 YFSETQ. The CDR3 is made up of 15 amino acids. This chain uses TRBV5-1 with TRBJ2-7, with 7 bases fitting TRBD2. Sample: sorted CD4+, CD8+, or CD8+CD57+ T cells (not recorded which) from PBMCs. The clonotype was recovered from a human donor with aplastic anemia. CDR3 in amino acids: CASSLDWGSGYEQYF. CDR3 bases: TGCGCCAGCAGCTTGGATTGGGGTAGCGGGTACGAGCAGTACTTC.